These 5 T cell receptor beta chains were all obtained from the same sample, sequenced in a study of glioma-infiltrating T cells. Amplification of TCR alpha and beta CDR3 regions from RNA used iRepertoire nested multiplex PCR. One entry per CDR3 protein results from TCRdb running MiXCR on the multiplex PCR reads. The table includes approximately 88,000 distinct CDR3 sequences, around a quarter detected once. Source material: glioma tissue, nonneoplastic brain tissue, or PBMCs (not recorded which). The receptors were gathered from a human donor with low-grade glioma or glioblastoma, undergoing nonglioma brain surgery, or in good health (not recorded which).

This clonotype was counted ten times or more. The V call is TRBV4-1, the J call TRBJ1-2; 8 nucleotides line up with TRBD1. This CDR3 is built from 14 residues. V shed 4 bases, J shed 10 bases, and the junction held 11 bases outside the gene matches. Germline V gene data show CDR1 as MGHRA and CDR2 as YSYEKL. The CDR3 region is CASSLYSGQGDYTF. The CDR3, as DNA: TGCGCCAGCAGCCTGTATTCTGGACAGGGAGACTACACCTTC.

At least ten counts were recorded for this clonotype. This chain links TRBV5-4 with TRBJ2-3; TRBD1 aligns across 7 bases. Trimming took 4 bases from V and 2 from J; bases not matched to a gene: 16. CDR1 and CDR2 (germline): SGHNT, YYREEE (reference sequence). The CDR3 has 18 amino acids. The CDR3 region is CASSPGTAYQGVTDTQYF. The DNA of the CDR3 is TGTGCCAGCAGCCCCGGGACGGCTTACCAGGGGGTCACAGATACGCAGTATTTT.

The chain recombines TRBV5-1 with TRBJ2-3; D is unresolved. Trimming stripped 1 base from V and 1 base from J, with 7 bases between. This CDR3 has 14 residues. CDR1 and CDR2 from the germline V gene are SGHRS and YFSETQ. DNA of the CDR3: TGCGCCAGCAGCTTGTTGCACCGCACAGATACGCAGTATTTT. Protein sequence: CASSLLHRTDTQYF.

With respect to this clonotype: A much larger clone differs by one base, so this may be a read error. The chain uses TRBV14 and TRBJ2-3; weak D call: TRBD2 (6 bases). Looked up from germline, CDR1 is SGHDN and CDR2 is FVKESK. This CDR3 has 15 residues. Here the CDR3 reads CASRSGATSTDTRYF. CDR3 sequence (DNA): TGTGCCAGCAGGTCCGGGGCAACTAGCACAGATACGCGGTATTTT.

The chain is built from TRBV19 and TRBJ2-7, with D maybe TRBD1 (5 bases). Germline CDR1 LNHDA, CDR2 SQIVND (reference sequence). CDR3 size: 13 residues. V lost 5 bases to trimming and J lost 3 bases, with 11 bases between them. This CDR3 is CASSSDIGYEQYF. CDR3 nucleotide sequence: TGTGCCAGTAGTTCGGACATCGGCTACGAGCAGTACTTC.